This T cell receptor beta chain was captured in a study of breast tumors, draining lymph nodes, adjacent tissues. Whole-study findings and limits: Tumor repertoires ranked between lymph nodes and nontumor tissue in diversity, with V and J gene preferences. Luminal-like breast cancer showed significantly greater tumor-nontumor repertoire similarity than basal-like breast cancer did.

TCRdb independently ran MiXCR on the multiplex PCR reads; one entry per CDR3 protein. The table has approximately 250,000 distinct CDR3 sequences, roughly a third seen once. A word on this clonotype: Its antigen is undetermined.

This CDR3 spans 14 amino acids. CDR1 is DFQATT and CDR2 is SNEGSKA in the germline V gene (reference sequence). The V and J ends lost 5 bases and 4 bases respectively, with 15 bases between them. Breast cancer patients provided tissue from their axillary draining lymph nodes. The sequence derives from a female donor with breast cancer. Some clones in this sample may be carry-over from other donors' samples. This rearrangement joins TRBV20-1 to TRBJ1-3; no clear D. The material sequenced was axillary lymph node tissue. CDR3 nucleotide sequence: TGCAGTGCTCCTGTCCGGGGTAGGGGAAACACCATATATTTT. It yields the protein CSAPVRGRGNTIYF.